This TCR beta chain was sequenced for a study of shared clonotypes between healthy human individuals (TCRdb year 2020). About the full investigation: The cohort comprised a couple of women and a few men aged 18 to 49 years. To increase sequencing depth and limit assay-specific biases, different laboratories used diverse techniques to prepare libraries and sequence TCR repertoires. Per donor, three plates each were used for CD4 naive and CD4 memory, two for CD8 naive, and one for CD8 memory. Per donor, leukapheresis produced somewhere between about 0.8 and 9 billion PBMCs. To estimate repertoire size and how much clonotypes are shared between individuals, the study performed deep sequencing of blood TCR repertoires from five healthy adults.

In regard to this clone: There is no known antigen for this receptor. No base quality values were provided; no much bigger clone lies one nucleotide off.

Donors were healthy HIV-negative adults with no recently reported acute infections or vaccinations. Only Caucasian adults living in Nashville, Tennessee, USA were represented among the donors. Magnetic negative selection was used to enrich CD4+ T cells, after which naive cells were positively selected on CD45RA and the negative fraction became the memory subset. Blood was collected by leukapheresis, and PBMCs were isolated by Ficoll-Histopaque density gradient centrifugation and then cryopreserved in liquid nitrogen vapor phase. Purity and quantity of every magnetically sorted T cell population were checked by analytical flow cytometry. Genomic DNA was isolated from every sorted fraction and measured by UV absorbance on a Nanodrop 2000c. General study outcomes and caveats: Pairwise subsampling indicated that sequencing depth was expected to affect the degree of clonotype sharing among donors. Sharing across four donors was observed for roughly 5% of naive CD4, about 3.2% of naive CD8, 2% to 2.5% of memory CD4, and about 0.39% of memory CD8 clonotypes. Incomplete sequencing was indicated by rarefaction of sorted-subset datasets, despite the large sequencing depth. Only blood was sampled, and tissue TCR repertoires likely differ from those in blood. Higher generation probabilities were observed for clonotypes shared by all four sorted-subset donors than for non-shared clonotypes. The genetic and exposure-history diversity represented was limited by the small number of donors. Naive subsets generally had larger estimated clonotype richness than memory subsets.

From its cysteine to its phenylalanine, the CDR3 spans 14 amino acids. Only the CDR3 region is kept as DNA, spanning 42 bases read in frame from base 1. The germline ends are 14 bases apart after V is trimmed by 0 bases and J by 7 bases. The CDR1 and CDR2 encoded by the germline V gene are SGHTS and YDEGEE. Using the deep immunoSEQ assay, TCR CDR3 regions were amplified from genomic DNA by multiplex PCR. For each cell subset, the extracted genomic DNA was distributed evenly across all wells of several immunoSEQ 96-well plates, and each plate served as one replicate. Each replicate PCR for sorted subsets received about 200 ng genomic DNA, equal to roughly 29,000 T cell genomes. Purified libraries were measured with a Qubit 3.0 fluorometer, size-checked on a Bioanalyzer 2100, and measured again with the KAPA Library Quantification kit. Every immunoSEQ 96-well plate was sequenced on a dedicated single-read 150-cycle Illumina NextSeq 550 flow cell. In the source study's methods: Because the immunoSEQ output held only junctional sequences and lacked quality scores, the filtering could not match the filtering applied to full-length reads. Sequences were annotated with PyIR, a Python wrapper for IgBLAST v1.9, and V/J genes and CDR3 were assigned using IMGT germline references. Reads were filtered out if the reads had weak V/J assignments (E-value above 1e-6), no CDR3, stop codons, out-of-frame junctions, or ambiguous translated residues. A V3J clonotype was defined by an identical inferred V gene, J gene, and CDR3 amino acid sequence. The percentage overlap between two repertoires was calculated by dividing the number of shared unique clonotypes by the size of the smaller repertoire. Richness of each repertoire was evaluated using RTK rarefaction, the Chao1 estimator, and Recon v2.1 estimates of unobserved clonotypes. Generation probabilities were computed with OLGA for all TCRbeta clonotypes obtained by the gDNA method from several donors. This immuneACCESS table, as held by TCRdb, lists in-frame sequences with V and J called but not all clones. Of the missing ones, under half trace to an unresolved V gene in checked studies; the others have no known cause. The DNA was the basis for D and trimming; V, J and clone size are from that table. The sample profile shows 1.4 million to 1.5 million clones; around 95% of them were found once. The top ten clones comprise roughly 1.2% of the sample.

The receptor was derived from a man aged 25 to 40 in good health. The chain is made from TRBV5-8 and TRBJ2-7, with the D gene not clear enough to name. Sequenced material: naive CD4+ T cells sorted from blood. What the cell subset or site label conveys for this sample: CD45RA+ positively selected. Here the CDR3 is given as CASSLGVPNSEQYF. The nucleotide sequence reads TGTGCCAGCAGCTTGGGGGTCCCCAATTCGGAGCAGTACTTC.